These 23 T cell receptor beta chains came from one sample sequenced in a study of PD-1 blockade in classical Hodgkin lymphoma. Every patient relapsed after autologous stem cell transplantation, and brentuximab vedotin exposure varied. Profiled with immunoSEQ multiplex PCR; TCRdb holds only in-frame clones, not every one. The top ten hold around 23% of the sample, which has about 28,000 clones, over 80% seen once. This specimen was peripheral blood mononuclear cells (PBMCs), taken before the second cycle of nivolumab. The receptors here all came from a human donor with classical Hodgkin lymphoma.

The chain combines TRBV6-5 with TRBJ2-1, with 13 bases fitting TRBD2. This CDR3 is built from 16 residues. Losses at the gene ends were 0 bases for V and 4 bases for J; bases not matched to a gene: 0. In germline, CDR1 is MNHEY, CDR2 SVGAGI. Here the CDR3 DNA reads TGTGCCAGCAGTTACTCGACTAGCGGGAGGTACAATGAGCAGTTCTTC. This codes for CASSYSTSGRYNEQFF.

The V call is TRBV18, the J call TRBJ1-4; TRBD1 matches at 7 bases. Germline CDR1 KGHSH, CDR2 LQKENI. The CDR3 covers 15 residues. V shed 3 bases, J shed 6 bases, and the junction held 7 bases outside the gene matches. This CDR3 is CASSPSQGTDEKLFF. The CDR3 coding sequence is TGTGCCAGCTCACCTTCACAGGGGACGGATGAAAAACTGTTTTTT.

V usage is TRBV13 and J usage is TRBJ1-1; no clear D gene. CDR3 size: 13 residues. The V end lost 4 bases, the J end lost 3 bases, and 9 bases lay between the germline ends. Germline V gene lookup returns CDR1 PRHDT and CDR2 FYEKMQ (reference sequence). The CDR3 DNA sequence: TGTGCCAGCAGCTCGCCCCCAGACACTGAAGCTTTCTTT. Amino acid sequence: CASSSPPDTEAFF.

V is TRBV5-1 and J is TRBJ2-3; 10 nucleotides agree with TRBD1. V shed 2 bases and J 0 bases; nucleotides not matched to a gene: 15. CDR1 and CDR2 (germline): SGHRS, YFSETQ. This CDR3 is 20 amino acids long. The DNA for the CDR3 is TGCGCCAGCAGCTTAGATGCCCCGGACAGGGGGTTTTGGAGCACAGATACGCAGTATTTT. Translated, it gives CASSLDAPDRGFWSTDTQYF.

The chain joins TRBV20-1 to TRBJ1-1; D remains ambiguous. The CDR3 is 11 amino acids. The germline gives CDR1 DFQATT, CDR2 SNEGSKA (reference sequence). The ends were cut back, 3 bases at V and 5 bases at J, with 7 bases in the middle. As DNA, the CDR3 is TGCAGTGCTAGTATGGCGACTGAAGCTTTCTTT. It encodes CSASMATEAFF.

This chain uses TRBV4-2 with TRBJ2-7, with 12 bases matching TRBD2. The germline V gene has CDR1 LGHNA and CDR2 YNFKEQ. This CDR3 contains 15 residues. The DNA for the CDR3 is TGTACCAGCAGCCAAGGGCTAGCGGGGGGGTACGAGCAGTACGTC. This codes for CTSSQGLAGGYEQYV.

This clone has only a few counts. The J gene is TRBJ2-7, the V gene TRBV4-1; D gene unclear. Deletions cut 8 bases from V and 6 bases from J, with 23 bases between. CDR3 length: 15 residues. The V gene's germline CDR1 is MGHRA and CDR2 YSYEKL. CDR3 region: CASATYNLGWGEQYF. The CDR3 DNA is TGCGCCAGCGCAACTTACAACCTTGGATGGGGCGAGCAGTACTTC.

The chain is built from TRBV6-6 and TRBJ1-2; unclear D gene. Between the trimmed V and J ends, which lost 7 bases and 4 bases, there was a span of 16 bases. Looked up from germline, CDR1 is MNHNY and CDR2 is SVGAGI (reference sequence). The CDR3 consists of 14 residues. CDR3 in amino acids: CASTATVRGYGYTF. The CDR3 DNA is TGTGCCAGCACAGCGACGGTGCGGGGCTATGGCTACACCTTC.

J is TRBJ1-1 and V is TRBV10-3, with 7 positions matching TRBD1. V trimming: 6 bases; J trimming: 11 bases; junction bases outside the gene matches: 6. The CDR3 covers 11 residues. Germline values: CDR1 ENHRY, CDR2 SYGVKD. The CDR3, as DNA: TGTGCCATCAGCTCAGGGGGGGTCGCTTTCTTT. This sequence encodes CAISSGGVAFF.

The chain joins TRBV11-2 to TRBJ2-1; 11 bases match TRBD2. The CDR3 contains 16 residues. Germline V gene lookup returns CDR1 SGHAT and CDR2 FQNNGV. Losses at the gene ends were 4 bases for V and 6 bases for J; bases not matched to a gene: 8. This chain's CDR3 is CASSSMTSGAPNEQFF. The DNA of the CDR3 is TGTGCCAGCAGCTCCATGACTAGCGGGGCCCCCAATGAGCAGTTCTTC. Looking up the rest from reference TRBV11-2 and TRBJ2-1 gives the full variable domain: EAGVAQSPRYKIIEKRQSVAFWCNPISGHATLYWYQQILGQGPKLLIQFQNNGVVDDSQLPKDRFSAERLKGVDSTLKIQPAKLEDSAVYLCASSSMTSGAPNEQFFGPGTRLTVL.

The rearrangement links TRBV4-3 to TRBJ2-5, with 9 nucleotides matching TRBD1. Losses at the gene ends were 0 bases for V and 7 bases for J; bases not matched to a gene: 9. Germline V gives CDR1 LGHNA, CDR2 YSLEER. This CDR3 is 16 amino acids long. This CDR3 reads CASSQDTGQGYGTQYF. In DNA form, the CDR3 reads TGCGCCAGCAGCCAAGATACGGGACAGGGATACGGGACCCAGTACTTC.

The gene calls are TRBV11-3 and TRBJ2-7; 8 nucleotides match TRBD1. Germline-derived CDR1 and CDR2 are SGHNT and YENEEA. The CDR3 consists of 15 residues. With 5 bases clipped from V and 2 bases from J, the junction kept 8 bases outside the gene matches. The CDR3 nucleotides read TGTGCCAGCAGCGCGCGGACAGGGTTGCCCTACGAGCAGTACTTC. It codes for CASSARTGLPYEQYF.

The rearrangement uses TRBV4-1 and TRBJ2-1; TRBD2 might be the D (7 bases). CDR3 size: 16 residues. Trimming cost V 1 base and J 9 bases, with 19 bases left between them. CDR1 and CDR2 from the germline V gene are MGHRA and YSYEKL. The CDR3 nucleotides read TGCGCCAGCAGCCAAGGCCGTGGGGGGGCACGCTTTGAGCAGTTCTTC. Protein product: CASSQGRGGARFEQFF.

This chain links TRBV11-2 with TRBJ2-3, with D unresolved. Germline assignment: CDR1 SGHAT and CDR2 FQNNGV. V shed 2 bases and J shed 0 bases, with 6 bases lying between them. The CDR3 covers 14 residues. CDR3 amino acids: CASSLWASTDTQYF. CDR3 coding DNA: TGTGCCAGCAGCTTATGGGCTAGCACAGATACGCAGTATTTT.

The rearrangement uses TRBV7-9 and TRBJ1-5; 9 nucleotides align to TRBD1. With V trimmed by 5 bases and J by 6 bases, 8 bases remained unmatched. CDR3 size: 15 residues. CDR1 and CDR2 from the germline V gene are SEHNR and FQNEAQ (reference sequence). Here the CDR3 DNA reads TGTGCCAGCAGCCAGGACGGGACAGGGCGTCAGCCCCAGCATTTT. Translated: CASSQDGTGRQPQHF. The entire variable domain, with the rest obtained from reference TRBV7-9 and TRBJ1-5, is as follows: DTGVSQNPRHKITKRGQNVTFRCDPISEHNRLYWYRQTLGQGPEFLTYFQNEAQLEKSRLLSDRFSAERPKGSFSTLEIQRTEQGDSAMYLCASSQDGTGRQPQHFGDGTRLSIL.

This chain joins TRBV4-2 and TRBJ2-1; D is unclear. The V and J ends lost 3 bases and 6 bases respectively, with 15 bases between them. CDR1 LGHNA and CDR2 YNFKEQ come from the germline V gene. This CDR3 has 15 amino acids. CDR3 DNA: TGTGCCAGCAGCCAGTGGGCCGCAGAGAGCAATGAGCAGTTCTTC. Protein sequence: CASSQWAAESNEQFF.

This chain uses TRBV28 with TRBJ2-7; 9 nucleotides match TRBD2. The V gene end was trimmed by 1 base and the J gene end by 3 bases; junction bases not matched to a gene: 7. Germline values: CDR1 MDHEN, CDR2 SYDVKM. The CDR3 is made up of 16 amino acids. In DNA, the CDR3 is TGTGCCAGCAGTTTATTTGGTGGACTAGCGATCTACGAGCAGTACTTC. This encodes CASSLFGGLAIYEQYF.

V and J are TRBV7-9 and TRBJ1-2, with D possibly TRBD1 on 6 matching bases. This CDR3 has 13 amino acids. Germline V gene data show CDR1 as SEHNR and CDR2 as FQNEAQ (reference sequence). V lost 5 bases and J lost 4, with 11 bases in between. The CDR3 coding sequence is TGTGCCAGCAGCCAGGGGCCGAGCTATGGCTACACCTTC. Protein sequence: CASSQGPSYGYTF.

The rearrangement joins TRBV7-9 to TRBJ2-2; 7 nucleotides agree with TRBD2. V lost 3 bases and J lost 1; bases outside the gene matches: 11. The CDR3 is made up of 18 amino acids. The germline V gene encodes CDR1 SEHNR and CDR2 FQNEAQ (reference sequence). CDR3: CASSFPSSTGGNTGELFF. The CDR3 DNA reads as TGTGCCAGCAGCTTCCCCAGTAGTACGGGAGGGAACACCGGGGAGCTGTTTTTT.

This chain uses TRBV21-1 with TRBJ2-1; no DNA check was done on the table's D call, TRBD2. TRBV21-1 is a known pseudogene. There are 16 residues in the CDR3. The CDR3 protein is CASSKGDSGTYNEQFF. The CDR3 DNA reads TGTGCCAGCAGCAAAGGGGATAGCGGGACCTACAATGAGCAGTTCTTC.

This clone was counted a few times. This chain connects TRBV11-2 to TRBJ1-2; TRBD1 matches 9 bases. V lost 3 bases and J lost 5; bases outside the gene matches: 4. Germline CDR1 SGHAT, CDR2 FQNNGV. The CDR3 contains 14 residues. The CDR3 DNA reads TGTGCCAGCAGCTTCACCGGGACAGGGTATGGCTACACCTTC. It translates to CASSFTGTGYGYTF.

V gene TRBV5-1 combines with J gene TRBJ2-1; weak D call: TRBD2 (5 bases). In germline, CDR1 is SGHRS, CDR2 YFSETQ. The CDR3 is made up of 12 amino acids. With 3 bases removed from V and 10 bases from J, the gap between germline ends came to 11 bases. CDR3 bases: TGCGCCAGCAGCTCTCTAGCACGGGAGCAGTTCTTC. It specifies CASSSLAREQFF.

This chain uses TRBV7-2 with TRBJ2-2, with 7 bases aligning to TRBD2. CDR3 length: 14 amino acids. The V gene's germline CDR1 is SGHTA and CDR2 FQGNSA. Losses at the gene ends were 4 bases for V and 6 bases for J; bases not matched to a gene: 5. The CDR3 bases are TGTGCCAGCAGCTCAAGGGACTACGCCGGGGAGCTGTTTTTT. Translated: CASSSRDYAGELFF.